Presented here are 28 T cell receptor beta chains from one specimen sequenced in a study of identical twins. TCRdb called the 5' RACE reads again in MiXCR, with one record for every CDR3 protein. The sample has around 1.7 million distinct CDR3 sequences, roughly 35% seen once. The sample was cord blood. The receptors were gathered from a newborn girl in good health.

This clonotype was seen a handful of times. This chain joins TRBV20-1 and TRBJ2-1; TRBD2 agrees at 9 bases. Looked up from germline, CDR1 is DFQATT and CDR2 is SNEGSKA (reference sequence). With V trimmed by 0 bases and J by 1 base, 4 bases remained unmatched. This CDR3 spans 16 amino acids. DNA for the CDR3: TGCAGTGCTAGAGATCAGGCGGGAGGGTCCTACAATGAGCAGTTCTTC. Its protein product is CSARDQAGGSYNEQFF.

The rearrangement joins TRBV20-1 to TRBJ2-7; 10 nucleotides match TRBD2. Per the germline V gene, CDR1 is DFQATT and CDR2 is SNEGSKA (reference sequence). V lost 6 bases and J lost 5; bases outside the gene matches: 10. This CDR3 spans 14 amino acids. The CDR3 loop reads CSARTSGEEDEQYF. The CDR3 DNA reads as TGCAGTGCCCGGACTAGCGGAGAGGAGGACGAGCAGTACTTC.

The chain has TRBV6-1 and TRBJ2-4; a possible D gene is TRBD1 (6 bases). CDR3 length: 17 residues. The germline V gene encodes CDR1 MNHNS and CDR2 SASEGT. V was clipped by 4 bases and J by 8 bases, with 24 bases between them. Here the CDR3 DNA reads TGTGCCAGCAGTGTCCAAAATCTCCGACAGGCTTTCGACATTCAGTACTTC. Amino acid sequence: CASSVQNLRQAFDIQYF.

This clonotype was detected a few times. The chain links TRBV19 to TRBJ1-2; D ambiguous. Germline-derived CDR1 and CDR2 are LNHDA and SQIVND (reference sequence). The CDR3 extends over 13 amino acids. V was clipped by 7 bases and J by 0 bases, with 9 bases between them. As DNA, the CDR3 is TGTGCCAGTAATCCAGGAGCTAACTATGGCTACACCTTC. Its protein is CASNPGANYGYTF.

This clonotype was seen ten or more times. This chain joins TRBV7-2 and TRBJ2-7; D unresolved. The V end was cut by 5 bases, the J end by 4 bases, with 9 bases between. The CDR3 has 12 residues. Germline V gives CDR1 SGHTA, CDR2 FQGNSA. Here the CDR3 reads CASSPNAYEQYF. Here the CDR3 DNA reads TGTGCCAGCAGCCCGAACGCGTACGAGCAGTACTTC. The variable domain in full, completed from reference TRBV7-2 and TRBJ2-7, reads GAGVSQSPSNKVTEKGKDVELRCDPISGHTALYWYRQSLGQGLEFLIYFQGNSAPDKSGLPSDRFSAERTGGSVSTLTIQRTQQEDSAVYLCASSPNAYEQYFGPGTRLTVT.

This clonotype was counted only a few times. For the CDR3, the DNA is TGTGCCAGCACCGACAGGGGGGCCTACTATGGCTACACCTTC. It specifies CASTDRGAYYGYTF. The chain links TRBV7-2 to TRBJ1-2; 9 bases agree with TRBD1. The CDR3 has 14 residues. Germline V gives CDR1 SGHTA, CDR2 FQGNSA. The trim removed 7 bases at V and 3 bases at J, leaving 6 bases unmatched.

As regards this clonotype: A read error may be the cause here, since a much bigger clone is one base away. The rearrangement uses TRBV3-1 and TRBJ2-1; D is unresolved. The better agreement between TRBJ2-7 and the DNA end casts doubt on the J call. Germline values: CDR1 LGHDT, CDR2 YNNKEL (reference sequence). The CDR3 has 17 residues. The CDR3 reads CASSQIRLAGSYNEQYF. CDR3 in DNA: TGTGCCAGCAGCCAGATCAGACTCGCCGGCTCCTACAATGAGCAGTACTTC.

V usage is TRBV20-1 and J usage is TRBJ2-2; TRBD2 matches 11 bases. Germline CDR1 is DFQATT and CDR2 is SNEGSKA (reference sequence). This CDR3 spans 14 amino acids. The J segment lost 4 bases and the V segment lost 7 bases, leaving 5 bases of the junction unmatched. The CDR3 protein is CSVPGLAATGELFF. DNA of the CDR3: TGCAGTGTCCCGGGACTAGCGGCCACCGGGGAGCTGTTTTTT.

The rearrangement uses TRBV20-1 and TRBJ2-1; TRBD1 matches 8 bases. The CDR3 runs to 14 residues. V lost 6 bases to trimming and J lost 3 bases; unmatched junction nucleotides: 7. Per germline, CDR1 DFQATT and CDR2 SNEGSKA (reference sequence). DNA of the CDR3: TGCAGTGCCCCACCGGGACAGGACTACAATGAGCAGTTCTTC. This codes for CSAPPGQDYNEQFF.

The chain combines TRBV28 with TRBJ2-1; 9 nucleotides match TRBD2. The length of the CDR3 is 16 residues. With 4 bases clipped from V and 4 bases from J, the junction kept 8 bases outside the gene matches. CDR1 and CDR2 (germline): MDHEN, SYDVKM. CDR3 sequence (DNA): TGTGCCAGCAGTTCGGGACTAGCCGAGAGGTACAATGAGCAGTTCTTC. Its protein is CASSSGLAERYNEQFF.

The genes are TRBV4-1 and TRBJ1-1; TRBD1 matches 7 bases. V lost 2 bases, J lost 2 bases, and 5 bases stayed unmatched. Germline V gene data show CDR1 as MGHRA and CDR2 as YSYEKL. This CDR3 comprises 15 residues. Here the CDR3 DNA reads TGCGCCAGCAGCCAACTCTGGACAGGAAACACTGAAGCTTTCTTT. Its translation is CASSQLWTGNTEAFF.

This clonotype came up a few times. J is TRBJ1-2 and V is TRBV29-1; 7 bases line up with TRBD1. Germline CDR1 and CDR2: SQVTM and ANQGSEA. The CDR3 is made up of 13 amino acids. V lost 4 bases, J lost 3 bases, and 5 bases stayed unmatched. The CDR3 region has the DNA TGCAGCGTTGGACATGACAGGGACTATGGCTACACCTTC. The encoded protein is CSVGHDRDYGYTF.

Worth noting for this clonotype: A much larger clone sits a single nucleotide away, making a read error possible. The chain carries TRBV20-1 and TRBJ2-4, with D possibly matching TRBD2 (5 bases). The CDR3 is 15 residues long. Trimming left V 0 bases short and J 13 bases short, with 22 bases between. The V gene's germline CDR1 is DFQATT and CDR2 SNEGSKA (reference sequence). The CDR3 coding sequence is TGCAGTGCTAGAGACCCCCGGGGATCGTCCTACGGGCAGTACTTC. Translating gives CSARDPRGSSYGQYF.

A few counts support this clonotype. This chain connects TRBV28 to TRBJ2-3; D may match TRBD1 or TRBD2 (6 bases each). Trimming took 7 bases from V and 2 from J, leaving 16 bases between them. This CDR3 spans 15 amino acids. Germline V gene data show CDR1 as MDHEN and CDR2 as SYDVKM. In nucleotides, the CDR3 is TGTGCCAGCACCTCTTGGGGGGCCCCCACAGATACGCAGTATTTT. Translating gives CASTSWGAPTDTQYF.

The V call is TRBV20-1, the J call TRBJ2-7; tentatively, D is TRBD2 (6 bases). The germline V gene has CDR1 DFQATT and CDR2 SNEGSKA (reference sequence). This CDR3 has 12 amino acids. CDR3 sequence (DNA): TGCTCTTTCATGCGGGAAAGGTACGAGCAGTACTTC. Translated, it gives CSFMRERYEQYF.

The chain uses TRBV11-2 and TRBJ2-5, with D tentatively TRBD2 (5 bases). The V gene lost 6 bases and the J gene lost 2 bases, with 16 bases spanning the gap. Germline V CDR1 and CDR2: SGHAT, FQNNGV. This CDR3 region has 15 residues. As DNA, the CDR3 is TGTGCCAGCAGTCAGCTCCGAGGGCCTCAAGAGACCCAGTACTTC. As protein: CASSQLRGPQETQYF.

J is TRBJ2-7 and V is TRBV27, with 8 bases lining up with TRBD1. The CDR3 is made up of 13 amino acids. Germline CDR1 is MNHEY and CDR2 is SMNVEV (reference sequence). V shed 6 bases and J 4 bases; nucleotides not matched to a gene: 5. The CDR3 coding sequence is TGTGCCAGCAGCAGGGGGCCCCAATACGAGCAGTACTTC. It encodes CASSRGPQYEQYF.

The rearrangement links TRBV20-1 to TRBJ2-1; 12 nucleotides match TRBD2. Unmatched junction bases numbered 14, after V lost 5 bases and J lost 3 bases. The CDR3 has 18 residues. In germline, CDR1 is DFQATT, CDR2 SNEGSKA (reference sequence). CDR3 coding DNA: TGCAGTGCTCAGGGAACGACTAGCGGGGGCCCAAACTACAATGAGCAGTTCTTC. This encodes CSAQGTTSGGPNYNEQFF.

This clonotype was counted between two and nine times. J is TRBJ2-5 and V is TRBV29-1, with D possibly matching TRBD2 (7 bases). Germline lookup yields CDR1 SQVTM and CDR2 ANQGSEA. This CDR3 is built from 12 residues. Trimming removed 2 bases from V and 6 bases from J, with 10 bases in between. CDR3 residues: CSVERGAKTQYF. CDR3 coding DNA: TGCAGCGTTGAACGGGGGGCAAAGACCCAGTACTTC.

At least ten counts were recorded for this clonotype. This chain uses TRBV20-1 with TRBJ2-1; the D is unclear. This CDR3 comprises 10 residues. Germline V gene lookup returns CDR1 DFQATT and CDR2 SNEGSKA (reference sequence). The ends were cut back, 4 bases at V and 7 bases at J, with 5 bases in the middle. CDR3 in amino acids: CSAIANEQFF. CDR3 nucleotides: TGCAGTGCTATTGCGAATGAGCAGTTCTTC.

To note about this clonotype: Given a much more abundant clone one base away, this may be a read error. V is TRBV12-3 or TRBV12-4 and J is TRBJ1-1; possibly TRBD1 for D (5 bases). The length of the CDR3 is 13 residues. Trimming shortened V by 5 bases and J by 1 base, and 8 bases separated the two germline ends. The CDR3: CASSNTGNTEAFF. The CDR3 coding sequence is TGTGCCAGCAGTAACACAGGGAACACTGAAGCTTTCTTT.

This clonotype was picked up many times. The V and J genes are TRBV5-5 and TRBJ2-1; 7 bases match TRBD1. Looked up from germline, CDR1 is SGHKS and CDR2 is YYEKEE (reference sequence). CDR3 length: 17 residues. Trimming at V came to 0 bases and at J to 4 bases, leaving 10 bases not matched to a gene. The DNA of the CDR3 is TGTGCCAGCAGCTTGGACAACAGGGGCGTACCTTACAATGAGCAGTTCTTC. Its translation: CASSLDNRGVPYNEQFF.

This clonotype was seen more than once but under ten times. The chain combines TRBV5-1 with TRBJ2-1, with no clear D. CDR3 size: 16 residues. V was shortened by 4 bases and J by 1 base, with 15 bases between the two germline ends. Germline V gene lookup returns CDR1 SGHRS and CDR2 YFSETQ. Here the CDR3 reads CASSVLRTESYNEQFF. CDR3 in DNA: TGCGCCAGCAGCGTATTGCGTACCGAGTCCTACAATGAGCAGTTCTTC. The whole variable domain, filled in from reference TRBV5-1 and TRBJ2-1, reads KAGVTQTPRYLIKTRGQQVTLSCSPISGHRSVSWYQQTPGQGLQFLFEYFSETQRNKGNFPGRFSGRQFSNSRSEMNVSTLELGDSALYLCASSVLRTESYNEQFFGPGTRLTVL.

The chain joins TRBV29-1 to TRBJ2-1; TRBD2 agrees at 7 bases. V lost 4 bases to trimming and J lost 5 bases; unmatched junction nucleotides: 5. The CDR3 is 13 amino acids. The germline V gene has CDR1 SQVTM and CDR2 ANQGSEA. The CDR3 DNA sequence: TGCAGCGTTGCCCGGGGGGACCACAATGAGCAGTTCTTC. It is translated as CSVARGDHNEQFF.

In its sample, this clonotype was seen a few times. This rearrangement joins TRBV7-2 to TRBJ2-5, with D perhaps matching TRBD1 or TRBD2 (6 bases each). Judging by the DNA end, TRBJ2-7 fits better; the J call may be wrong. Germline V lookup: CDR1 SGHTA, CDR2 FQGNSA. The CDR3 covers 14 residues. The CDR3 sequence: CASSSVGGPYEQYF. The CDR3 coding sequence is TGTGCCAGCAGCTCTGTAGGGGGGCCGTACGAGCAGTACTTC.

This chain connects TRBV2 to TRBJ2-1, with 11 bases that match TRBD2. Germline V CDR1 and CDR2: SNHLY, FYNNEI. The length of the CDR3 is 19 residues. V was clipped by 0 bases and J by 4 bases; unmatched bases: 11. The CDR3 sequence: CASSEALHLAGGSYNEQFF. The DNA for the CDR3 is TGTGCCAGCAGTGAAGCGCTTCATCTAGCGGGAGGATCATACAATGAGCAGTTCTTC.

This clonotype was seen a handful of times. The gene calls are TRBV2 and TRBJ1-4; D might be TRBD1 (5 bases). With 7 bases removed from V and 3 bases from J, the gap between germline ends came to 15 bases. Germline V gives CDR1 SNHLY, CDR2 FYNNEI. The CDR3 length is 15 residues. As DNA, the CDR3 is TGTGCCAGCACTCTGGGGGACGCAGCTAATGAAAAACTGTTTTTT. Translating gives CASTLGDAANEKLFF.

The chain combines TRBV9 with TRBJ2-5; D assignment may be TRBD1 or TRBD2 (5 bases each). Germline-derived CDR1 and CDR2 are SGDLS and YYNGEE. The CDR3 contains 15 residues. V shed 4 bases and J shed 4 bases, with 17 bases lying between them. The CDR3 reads CASSSSPGPGETQYF. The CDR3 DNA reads TGTGCCAGCAGCTCCTCACCGGGACCGGGAGAGACCCAGTACTTC.